This T cell receptor (beta chain) derives from a study of breast tumors, draining lymph nodes, adjacent tissues (dated by TCRdb to 2015 to 2016). Some background on the complete study: In breast cancer patients, the study compared the TCR beta repertoires of tumor, adjacent nontumor tissue and axillary lymph nodes. The study aimed to assess the relationships and possible T-cell exchange between tumor, surrounding tissue and draining lymph node repertoires in human breast cancer. General study outcomes and caveats: The conclusion that tumor T cells originate in lymph nodes was presented as consistent with a hypothesis rather than as directly demonstrated. Tumor T-cell repertoires showed less diversity than lymph node repertoires and more diversity than nontumor tissue repertoires, and tumor T-cell repertoires showed preferential V and J gene usage. The data were judged consistent with most tumor T cells deriving from the lymph node and then expanding within tumor tissue. Tumor and nontumor tissue repertoires were found to be significantly more similar in luminal-like than in basal-like breast cancer.

Taken from the germline V gene, the CDR1 and CDR2 loops are KGHDR and SFDVKD. V and J lose 2 bases and 3 bases, and a span of 13 bases separates them. Reading from cysteine to phenylalanine, the CDR3 counts 16 amino acids. CDR3 DNA only is kept here, 48 bases in frame from base 1. The axillary draining lymph nodes of breast cancer patients were the source of the lymph node samples. Reads for this sample came from an Illumina HiSeq 2000. Multiplex PCR amplification was used to build the TCR beta chain libraries. High-throughput sequencing was used to analyze the amplified TCR beta chain products. TCRdb trimmed public reads at Q25 via fastp, called clones via MiXCR and kept in-frame beta chains. A single entry per CDR3 protein holds the most common genes and DNA from its merged rows. The sample has about 130,000 distinct CDR3 sequences on record, 21% of them singletons. The ten largest clones represent around 2.2% of the sample.

This clonotype was seen at least ten times. What antigen it recognizes has not been identified. Nothing much larger sits one base from this clone, and base qualities are not available. The sample taken for sequencing was axillary lymph node tissue. The sequence is built from TRBV24-1 and TRBJ2-1; the D segment may tentatively be TRBD1 or TRBD2, each giving 6 matched bases. The receptor's source is a female donor with breast cancer. Some clones in this sample may be carry-over from other donors' samples. The bases are TGTGCCACCAGTGATTCAAGGGGGGCTTTCTACAATGAGCAGTTCTTC. Translated, this gives CATSDSRGAFYNEQFF.